This TCR beta chain was sequenced during a study of blood T cell repertoires in COVID-19. Study summary: Samples came from the United States, Italy and Spain, spanning acute and convalescent COVID-19. T cells, B-cell-depleted T cells, or PBMCs provided the cDNA or gDNA that served as material.

Self-reported history from a screening survey and questionnaire set each donor's cohort. Recovered Cohort 3 donors showed two negative PCRs, clearance, or symptom resolution. Generated by immunoSEQ multiplex PCR, the TCRdb table keeps only in-frame clones and is missing some. This sample has some 400,000 clones, with 80% to 90% found just once. Source material: PBMCs or T cells enriched from blood (not recorded which). The TCR comes from a man under 40 who had recovered from COVID-19.

In nucleotides, the CDR3 is TGTGCCAGCAGTGATAACAGGGGCCCTTTGGCCCAGCATTTT. This sequence encodes CASSDNRGPLAQHF. V and J are TRBV2 and TRBJ1-5, with 7 positions matching TRBD1. This CDR3 is built from 14 residues. Trimming removed 3 bases from V and 11 bases from J; junction bases left unmatched: 10. Per germline, CDR1 SNHLY and CDR2 FYNNEI.